The present entry profiles one T cell receptor beta chain with its context. No antigen is known for it. Base qualities are not at hand, and no much larger clone is one base apart. From cysteine to phenylalanine, the CDR3 is 17 amino acids long. Just the 51-base CDR3 DNA is kept, in frame starting at base 1. The CDR1 and CDR2 encoded by the germline V gene are LGHNA and YSLEER. From V the trimming removes 0 bases and from J it removes 3 bases, while the gene matches leave 8 bases of the junction unaccounted for. Each donor gave one peripheral blood draw, averaging approximately 110 mL, which was collected into heparinised tubes. A BD FACSAria II and a panel including CD45RO, CCR7, CD25, CD127, CD95 and CD27 were used to sort naive, central memory, regulatory and stem cell-like memory CD4+ T cells. All sorted populations exceeded 98% purity. PBMCs were separated immediately by Lymphoprep density gradient centrifugation and were stained directly, without being cultured. So that batch effects would be minimized, each experiment stained and sorted samples in pairs, pairing one healthy donor with one patient.

The entry originates in a study of beta chain features in type 1 diabetes (dated by TCRdb to the late 2010s). For context, the study as a whole: Patients and healthy donors did not differ in mean age, gender distribution, total cell number or subset yield. In the study, TCRB repertoires of sorted circulating CD4+ T cell subsets from recently diagnosed type 1 diabetes patients were compared with those of matched healthy donors. Regulatory and stem cell-like memory subsets were isolated from only 8 patients and roughly 8 healthy donors, whereas naive and central memory subsets came from all 30 or so donors. A total of about 110,000,000 sorted cells were examined across all samples, and a strong correlation was observed between cell number per subset and RNA yield.

The paper's findings and limits, for the study overall: Because cDNA was sequenced instead of genomic DNA, highly expressing activated cells could be over-represented, though the groups showed no difference in activation or CD3 levels. In all four CD4+ subsets, TCRB CDR3 length was moderately but significantly shorter in type 1 diabetes patients. Because the HLA sub-analyses included only small numbers of individuals, any influence of HLA type on TCRB rearrangement was left unresolved. Naive, central memory and regulatory TCRB repertoires appeared to be more alike among patients than among healthy donors. Fewer insertions and more nucleotide deletions at VDJ recombination sites were observed in patients with type 1 diabetes, implying thymic rearrangement abnormalities. PCR might favor shorter templates, but patient and control samples were amplified and corrected together, so any skew would affect both groups equally.

The entire amount of isolated RNA was reverse transcribed using the High Capacity cDNA Reverse Transcription Kit, so the sequenced TCRB transcripts were expressed ones. Deep immunoSEQ sequencing was applied to naive, central memory and regulatory T cell samples, giving an average of around 3.8 million total reads per sample. Sorted cells were lysed in RLT buffer, and RNA was extracted using DNase-treated RNeasy Micro or Mini kits according to cell number. To prevent cross-contamination, every cell subset was processed on its own, while patient and healthy donor samples were processed together. TCRB sequences were amplified from cDNA with the immunoSEQ multiplex PCR, producing 87-bp fragments spanning the CDR3 region. The amplicons were sequenced using the Illumina HiSeq platform. In the source study's methods: Synthetic template baselines were used to correct PCR bias computationally, reads within Hamming distance 2 were collapsed, and singletons that could not be merged were discarded. Reads were aligned against IMGT to assign V, D and J genes, CDR3 length and insertions or deletions at six rearrangement sites. Within each subset, clonotype counts were normalized to sorted cell number, after which true diversity and Gini coefficients were computed with the tcR R package. Repertoire sharing was quantified using the overlap coefficient calculated on TCRB nucleotide sequences. As a proxy for the pre-selection repertoire, out-of-frame TCRB sequences from naive cells were analyzed. TCRdb holds this immuneACCESS table with in-frame rearrangements only. Some clones are missing; in checked studies, unresolved V genes explain under half, and the rest has no known cause. V and J calls and clone size come straight from that table; D and trimming were deduced from the DNA. The sample has about 260,000 clones on record, about 70% of them singletons. 0.053% of the sample is held by the ten biggest clonotypes.

The receptor was derived from a young man in good health. The sample consisted of naive CD4+ T cells from blood. Per the publication, the cell subset or site label means: true naive CD4+ T cells. The chain is made from TRBV4-3 and TRBJ2-7, and 10 bases in between align with TRBD2. The CDR3 region: CASSQDLLAGDIYEQYF. The bases read TGCGCCAGCAGCCAAGATCTCCTAGCGGGAGACATCTACGAGCAGTACTTC.